These 23 T cell receptor beta chains originate from one sample sequenced in a study of T cell repertoires in cytomegalovirus infection (dated by TCRdb to about 2019). These TCRs' antigens remain unknown. Sequencer: Illumina HiSeq 1500. The public reads were quality trimmed at Q25 with fastp and then assembled into clones with MiXCR by TCRdb, keeping productive beta chains. Merged by CDR3 protein, the rows form single entries marked with the most common genes and DNA. The sample has about 770,000 distinct CDR3 sequences on record, 25% to 30% of them singletons. Around 13% of the sample is taken by the ten largest. Explained via the paper, the treatment or condition label denotes: in vitro stimulation with specific CMV peptide epitopes to enrich CMV-specific T cells. The sample consisted of cultured CD8+ T cells from PBMCs, taken from culture after CMV antigen stimulation. These receptors were taken from a human donor in good health (CMV status not recorded). Some clones in this sample may be carry-over from other donors' samples.

The chain joins TRBV29-1 to TRBJ2-2; unclear D gene. V was clipped by 7 bases and J by 2 bases, with 20 bases between them. CDR1 and CDR2 from the germline V gene are SQVTM and ANQGSEA. The CDR3 extends over 16 amino acids. The CDR3 here is CSARGGSIFNTGELFF. The CDR3 region has the DNA TGCAGCGCCCGAGGCGGCTCGATATTCAACACCGGGGAGCTGTTTTTT.

Points on this clonotype: This is likely a read error, given that the CDR3 carries no conserved phenylalanine or tryptophan at its end. The chain carries TRBV12-3 or TRBV12-4 and TRBJ2-1; TRBD2 matches at 14 bases. The length of the CDR3 is 15 residues. V was clipped by 4 bases and J by 5 bases; unmatched bases: 1. CDR3 sequence reads: CASSSTSGGDNEQFL. The CDR3 nucleotides are TGTGCCAGCAGTTCGACTAGCGGGGGGGACAATGAGCAGTTCCTC.

This clonotype was seen many times. This chain uses TRBV19 with TRBJ2-5; D gene uncertain. This CDR3 is 13 amino acids long. The germline CDR1 and CDR2 sequences are LNHDA and SQIVND (reference sequence). V was shortened by 4 bases and J by 6 bases, with 12 bases between the two germline ends. CDR3 DNA: TGTGCCAGTAGTACCACCGGCCCGAAGACCCAGTACTTC. Encoded protein: CASSTTGPKTQYF.

The chain has TRBV29-1 and TRBJ1-1, with D uncertain. Germline CDR1 and CDR2: SQVTM and ANQGSEA. CDR3 length: 12 residues. Between the trimmed V and J ends, which lost 2 bases and 0 bases, there was a span of 4 bases. CDR3 amino acids: CSVERMNTEAFF. The CDR3 DNA reads TGCAGCGTTGAACGGATGAACACTGAAGCTTTCTTT.

This sequence joins TRBV12-3 or TRBV12-4 and TRBJ1-1; D is ambiguous. The CDR3 loop spans 14 amino acids. Deletions cut 5 bases from V and 3 bases from J, with 13 bases between. The CDR3 bases are TGTGCCAGCAGTCTAGGACCTACCTACACTGAAGCTTTCTTT. Its protein is CASSLGPTYTEAFF.

The V call is TRBV27, the J call TRBJ2-3, with 9 bases fitting TRBD2. The germline V gene has CDR1 MNHEY and CDR2 SMNVEV (reference sequence). V shed 5 bases and J 4 bases; nucleotides not matched to a gene: 7. This CDR3 has 15 residues. The DNA for the CDR3 is TGTGCCAGCAGTATCCTTAGCGGGGGAGCAGATACGCAGTATTTT. It translates to CASSILSGGADTQYF.

The genes are TRBV7-2 and TRBJ2-7; D might be TRBD2 (5 bases). The CDR3 has 16 amino acids. The V gene's germline CDR1 is SGHTA and CDR2 FQGNSA. The V gene lost 2 bases and the J gene lost 2 bases, with 16 bases spanning the gap. CDR3: CASSLRAVGSAYEQYF. The DNA of the CDR3 is TGTGCCAGCAGCTTAAGAGCGGTCGGATCGGCCTACGAGCAGTACTTC.

The gene calls are TRBV7-9 and TRBJ1-4, with 9 bases that match TRBD1. Germline trimming cut 5 bases from V and 8 bases from J; bases unmatched to any gene: 9. The V gene's germline CDR1 is SEHNR and CDR2 FQNEAQ (reference sequence). The CDR3 sequence is 15 residues long. CDR3 sequence (DNA): TGTGCCAGCAGCCCCCCGGGACAGGGACGGGAAAAACTGTTTTTT. This gives the protein CASSPPGQGREKLFF.

The genes are TRBV20-1 and TRBJ2-1; D perhaps matches TRBD1 (8 bases). The CDR3 runs 14 residues. Looked up from germline, CDR1 is DFQATT and CDR2 is SNEGSKA (reference sequence). With 4 bases removed from V and 5 bases from J, the gap between germline ends came to 15 bases. The CDR3 reads CSAKDREGDNEQFF. For the CDR3, the DNA is TGCAGTGCTAAGGACAGGGAGGGTGACAATGAGCAGTTCTTC.

The rearrangement links TRBV9 to TRBJ2-3; D not resolved. The germline V gene encodes CDR1 SGDLS and CDR2 YYNGEE. The V end was cut by 0 bases, the J end by 8 bases, with 7 bases between. This CDR3 spans 12 amino acids. The chain's CDR3 is CASSVAWGTQYF. The CDR3 DNA reads TGTGCCAGCAGCGTAGCATGGGGTACGCAGTATTTT.

This chain connects TRBV27 to TRBJ2-1; D not resolved. The V gene's germline CDR1 is MNHEY and CDR2 SMNVEV (reference sequence). There are 14 residues in the CDR3. The germline V and J ends were trimmed by 6 bases and 2 bases, with 11 bases remaining between them. The CDR3 protein is CASSPVGTYNEQFF. CDR3 DNA sequence: TGTGCCAGCAGCCCGGTGGGGACCTACAATGAGCAGTTCTTC.

Worth noting for this clonotype: An end of the junction differs from the germline gene, which may be a read error. The chain has TRBV27 and TRBJ2-7; D assignment may be TRBD1 or TRBD2 (5 bases each). Germline CDR1 is MNHEY and CDR2 is SMNVEV (reference sequence). This CDR3 comprises 16 residues. The CDR3 protein is CASSISSGHSSYEQYF. The CDR3 nucleotides are TGTGCCAGCAGTATATCTTCGGGGCATAGCTCCTACGAGCAGTACTTC.

This clonotype was counted a few times. V is TRBV4-1 and J is TRBJ1-2, with 8 bases lining up with TRBD1. V gave up 0 bases and J gave up 4 bases; unmatched junction bases: 4. Per germline, CDR1 MGHRA and CDR2 YSYEKL. The CDR3 spans 15 residues. This chain's CDR3 is CASSQDETGVYGYTF. The DNA of the CDR3 is TGCGCCAGCAGCCAAGATGAGACAGGGGTCTATGGCTACACCTTC.

The gene calls are TRBV27 and TRBJ1-2; D is possibly TRBD1 (5 bases). Trimming removed 5 bases at V and 2 bases at J, with 18 bases between. This CDR3 is 16 amino acids long. Germline loops: CDR1 MNHEY, CDR2 SMNVEV (reference sequence). The CDR3 DNA sequence: TGTGCCAGCAGTGGCCCAGGGAGGACGGGGAACTATGGCTACACCTTC. Its protein is CASSGPGRTGNYGYTF.

A few counts support this clonotype. The chain combines TRBV7-6 with TRBJ2-2; D not certain. The CDR3 is made up of 14 amino acids. Germline V gene sequence: CDR1 SGHVS, CDR2 FNYEAQ. The V and J ends lost 4 bases and 3 bases respectively, with 9 bases between them. In DNA, the CDR3 is TGTGCCAGCAGCTCGATGGCCCACACCGGGGAGCTGTTTTTT. It codes for CASSSMAHTGELFF.

The chain combines TRBV28 with TRBJ2-5; the D gene is possibly TRBD1 (7 bases). This CDR3 has 15 amino acids. Germline CDR1 reads MDHEN; CDR2 reads SYDVKM. Trimming removed 7 bases at V and 5 bases at J, with 20 bases between. The CDR3: CASTQGGGRWETQYF. The CDR3 DNA follows: TGTGCCAGCACCCAGGGGGGCGGAAGATGGGAGACCCAGTACTTC.

This rearrangement joins TRBV27 to TRBJ2-7, with D perhaps TRBD2 (5 bases). Trimming took 5 bases from V and 0 from J, leaving 11 bases between them. The CDR3 totals 14 residues. Germline lookup yields CDR1 MNHEY and CDR2 SMNVEV (reference sequence). CDR3 DNA: TGTGCCAGCAGTCCTAGGGAGTTCTCCTACGAGCAGTACTTC. Residues: CASSPREFSYEQYF.

V and J are TRBV10-3 and TRBJ2-5; TRBD2 aligns across 11 bases. V was pared by 5 bases and J by 3 bases, with 8 bases of the junction left unmatched. The CDR3 is 16 amino acids. CDR1 is ENHRY, CDR2 SYGVKD, per germline. CDR3 sequence: CAISFLTSGGEETQYF. In DNA form, the CDR3 reads TGTGCCATCAGTTTTCTTACTAGCGGGGGCGAAGAGACCCAGTACTTC.

The chain combines TRBV19 with TRBJ1-5, with D tentatively TRBD1 (6 bases). This CDR3 spans 14 amino acids. The germline CDR1 and CDR2 sequences are LNHDA and SQIVND (reference sequence). V was clipped by 9 bases and J by 0 bases, with 12 bases between them. The CDR3 spells CASAGQPSNQPQHF. CDR3 DNA: TGTGCCAGCGCCGGACAGCCTAGCAATCAGCCCCAGCATTTT.

This chain joins TRBV9 and TRBJ1-2; the match to TRBD1 covers 8 bases. The CDR3 loop spans 13 amino acids. After removal of 2 bases from V and 8 bases from J, the junction contained 5 bases not matched to a gene. The V gene's germline CDR1 is SGDLS and CDR2 YYNGEE. CDR3 loop: CASSVGTGGGYTF. In DNA, the CDR3 is TGTGCCAGCAGCGTCGGGACAGGAGGGGGCTACACCTTC.

This clonotype appeared many times. The chain uses TRBV7-9 and TRBJ1-4; 8 bases fit TRBD1. Germline CDR1 SEHNR, CDR2 FQNEAQ (reference sequence). With V trimmed by 1 base and J by 0 bases, 7 bases remained unmatched. The CDR3 extends over 18 amino acids. The DNA for the CDR3 is TGTGCCAGCAGCTTAGAGTGGGGGACAGGAGCAACTAATGAAAAACTGTTTTTT. Protein: CASSLEWGTGATNEKLFF.

V and J are TRBV3-1 and TRBJ2-7; D is ambiguous. Germline assignment: CDR1 LGHDT and CDR2 YNNKEL (reference sequence). The CDR3 is made up of 13 amino acids. The germline V and J ends were trimmed by 4 bases and 3 bases, with 10 bases remaining between them. The CDR3 here is CASSRDSHYEQYF. In DNA, the CDR3 is TGTGCCAGCAGCCGAGACTCTCACTACGAGCAGTACTTC.

This rearrangement joins TRBV20-1 to TRBJ1-5; TRBD1 is a possible D gene (5 bases). The CDR3 runs 16 residues. Trimming cost V 0 bases and J 4 bases, with 16 bases left between them. CDR1 DFQATT and CDR2 SNEGSKA come from the germline V gene (reference sequence). The CDR3 here is CSAREHPGRGNQPQHF. The CDR3 DNA reads as TGCAGTGCTAGAGAGCATCCGGGACGGGGAAATCAGCCCCAGCATTTT.